Described below is a single T cell receptor (beta chain) sequence and its context. In the library, individual cDNA molecules carried attached unique molecular identifiers. TCRdb used MiXCR to reprocess the 5' RACE reads, holding one entry per CDR3 protein. The repertoire has roughly 110,000 distinct CDR3 sequences, approximately 12% of them found once; the top ten carry 6.5% to 8%. This entry belongs to a study of early T cells in non-severe SARS-CoV-2 infection. This CDR3 region has 12 residues. Germline lookup yields CDR1 SEHNR and CDR2 FQNEAQ (reference sequence). V lost 4 bases, J lost 13 bases, and 7 bases stayed unmatched.

This chain connects TRBV7-9 to TRBJ2-1; 7 bases map to TRBD2. Sequencing was performed on whole blood. The sequence was obtained from an adult who was a healthcare worker with PCR-confirmed SARS-CoV-2 infection or an uninfected control (not recorded which). The CDR3: CASSSSGGNQFF. The CDR3 bases are TGTGCCAGCAGCTCGTCCGGGGGGAACCAGTTCTTC.